A single T cell receptor beta chain is shown here with its context. This entry is derived from a study of blood T cell repertoires in COVID-19. Study context: Material from acute and convalescent COVID-19 was sourced from the United States, Italy and Spain. Sources were T cells, B-cell-depleted T cells, or PBMCs; the material itself was cDNA or gDNA.

Clones were read by immunoSEQ multiplex PCR, and TCRdb kept only the in-frame ones, dropping some. Of over 50,000 clones listed, about 91% are singletons. This CDR3 has 15 residues. V was trimmed by 5 bases and J by 7 bases, leaving 17 bases between them. Germline V CDR1 and CDR2: SEHNR, FQNEAQ (reference sequence). V is TRBV7-9 and J is TRBJ1-4; D is undetermined. This clonotype was obtained from a man between 45 and 60 years old with active COVID-19. Specimen: peripheral blood. The CDR3 loop is CASSTHASGGEKLFF. In DNA, the CDR3 is TGTGCCAGCAGCACCCACGCATCGGGAGGTGAAAAACTGTTTTTT.